The T cell receptor beta chain under discussion was sequenced for a study of blood T cell repertoires in COVID-19. For the study at large: The United States, Italy and Spain supplied acute and convalescent COVID-19 samples.

Individuals drawn from under 30 US areas were about 18 to 95 years old. Grouping used clinical history reported by participants in a survey and questionnaire. The CDR3 contains 13 residues. The V end lost 0 bases, the J end lost 11 bases, and 11 bases lay between the germline ends. In germline, CDR1 is SGHDT, CDR2 YYEEEE. As handled by the study authors: Quantification of nucleated cells was approximated via reference gene primer amplification. TCRdb's copy holds only in-frame clones and misses some; the assay was immunoSEQ multiplex PCR. The V and J calls and clone size come from that table; D and trimming were worked out from the DNA. The sample has roughly 220,000 clones, approximately 86% seen once.

The chain joins TRBV5-6 to TRBJ1-4, with D hard to call. Sequencing was done on a sample of PBMCs or T cells enriched from blood (not recorded which). The clonotype originates from a woman aged 40 to 49 with acute COVID-19. CDR3 DNA sequence: TGTGCCAGCAGCTTGGGGCTGGAGTCTAAACTGTTTTTT. Translation: CASSLGLESKLFF.